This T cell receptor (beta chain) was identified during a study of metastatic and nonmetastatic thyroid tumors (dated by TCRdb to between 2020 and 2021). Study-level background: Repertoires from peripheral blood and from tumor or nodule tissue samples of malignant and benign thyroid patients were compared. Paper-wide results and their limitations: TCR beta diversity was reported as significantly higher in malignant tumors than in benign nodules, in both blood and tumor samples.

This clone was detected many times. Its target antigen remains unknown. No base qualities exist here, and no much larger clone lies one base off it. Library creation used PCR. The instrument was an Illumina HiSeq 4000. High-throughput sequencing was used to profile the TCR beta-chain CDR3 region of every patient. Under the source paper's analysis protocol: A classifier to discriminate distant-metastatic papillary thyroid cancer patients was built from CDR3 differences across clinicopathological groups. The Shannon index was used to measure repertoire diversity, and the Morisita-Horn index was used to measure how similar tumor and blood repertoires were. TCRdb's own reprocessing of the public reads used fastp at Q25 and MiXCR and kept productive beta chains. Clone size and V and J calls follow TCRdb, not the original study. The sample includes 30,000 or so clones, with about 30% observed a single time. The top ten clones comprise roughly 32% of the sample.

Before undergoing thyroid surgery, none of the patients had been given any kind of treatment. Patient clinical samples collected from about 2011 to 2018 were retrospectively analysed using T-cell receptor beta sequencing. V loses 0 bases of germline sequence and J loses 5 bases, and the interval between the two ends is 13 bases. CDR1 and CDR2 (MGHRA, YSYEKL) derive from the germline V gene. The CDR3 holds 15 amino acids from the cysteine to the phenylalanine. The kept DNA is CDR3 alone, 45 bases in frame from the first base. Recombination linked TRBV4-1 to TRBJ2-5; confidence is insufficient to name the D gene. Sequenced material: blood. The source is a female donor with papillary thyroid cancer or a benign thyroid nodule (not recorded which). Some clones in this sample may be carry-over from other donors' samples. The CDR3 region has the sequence CASSQDGTRWETQYF. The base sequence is TGCGCCAGCAGCCAAGATGGAACCCGCTGGGAGACCCAGTACTTC.